These 29 T cell receptor beta chains originate from one sample sequenced in a study of blood T cell repertoires in COVID-19. TCRdb keeps only in-frame clones here, not all; method: immunoSEQ multiplex PCR. The table shows over 350,000 clones, with approximately 87% occurring only once. Sequencing input: PBMCs or T cells enriched from blood (not recorded which). Receptors originate from a woman aged 25 to 39 with acute COVID-19.

CDR3 DNA sequence: TGCGCCAGCAGTGAGGGTCGGTTCTGGGAGCAGTACTTC. Its protein product is CASSEGRFWEQYF. J is TRBJ2-7 and V is TRBV10-2; no definite D call. V lost 2 bases and J 7 bases, leaving 12 bases between the germline ends. Germline CDR1 WSHSY, CDR2 SAAADI. CDR3 length: 13 residues.

The J gene is TRBJ1-4, the V gene TRBV6-1; TRBD1 aligns across 7 bases. Germline values: CDR1 MNHNS, CDR2 SASEGT. V was pared by 2 bases and J by 3 bases, with 6 bases of the junction left unmatched. The CDR3 extends over 16 amino acids. CDR3 in amino acids: CASSETFGTANEKLFF. DNA of the CDR3: TGTGCCAGCAGTGAAACTTTTGGGACAGCTAATGAAAAACTGTTTTTT.

V gene TRBV11-2 combines with J gene TRBJ1-1; D gene uncertain. The CDR3 contains 11 residues. V was clipped by 4 bases and J by 11 bases, with 11 bases between them. Germline V gives CDR1 SGHAT, CDR2 FQNNGV. The CDR3 protein is CASSSGLQAFF. DNA of the CDR3: TGTGCCAGCAGCTCAGGCTTGCAGGCTTTCTTT.

The V gene is TRBV6-5, the J gene TRBJ2-7; possible D gene TRBD2, 5 bases. This CDR3 is built from 11 residues. Trimming took off 6 bases at V and 4 bases at J, with 7 bases between the two ends. Per germline, CDR1 MNHEY and CDR2 SVGAGI. The CDR3: CASRLVYEQYF. In DNA form, the CDR3 reads TGTGCCAGCAGACTAGTTTACGAGCAGTACTTC.

A single count supports this clone. This chain joins TRBV30 and TRBJ2-2; no reliable D call. Germline lookup yields CDR1 GTSNPN and CDR2 SVGIG (reference sequence). Trimming removed 3 bases from V and 6 bases from J, with 5 bases in between. CDR3 length: 11 residues. The CDR3, as DNA: TGTGCCTGGAGCGCGTCCGGGGAGCTGTTTTTT. This codes for CAWSASGELFF.

The chain has TRBV5-1 and TRBJ1-1; 10 bases fit TRBD1. The J segment lost 3 bases and the V segment lost 4 bases, leaving 9 bases of the junction unmatched. The V gene's germline CDR1 is SGHRS and CDR2 YFSETQ. This CDR3 is 16 amino acids long. As DNA, the CDR3 is TGCGCCAGCAGCAGAGAGACAGGGGGCTGGGACACTGAAGCTTTCTTT. It is translated as CASSRETGGWDTEAFF.

There are a few counts of this clone. J is TRBJ2-7 and V is TRBV11-1; D possibly corresponds to TRBD2 (6 bases). The V and J ends lost 2 bases and 0 bases respectively, with 14 bases between them. The CDR3 totals 16 residues. Per germline, CDR1 SGHAT and CDR2 FQDESV (reference sequence). The CDR3 is CASSLIGSGSSYEQYF. DNA for the CDR3: TGTGCCAGCAGCTTAATAGGGTCCGGGAGCTCCTACGAGCAGTACTTC.

The genes are TRBV13 and TRBJ2-1; 7 bases are a match to TRBD2. Germline loops: CDR1 PRHDT, CDR2 FYEKMQ (reference sequence). Losses at the gene ends were 5 bases for V and 3 bases for J; bases not matched to a gene: 13. The CDR3 is 17 residues long. The CDR3 DNA sequence: TGTGCCAGCAGCACGACAAGGGACGGGGGGAACTACAATGAGCAGTTCTTC. This gives the protein CASSTTRDGGNYNEQFF.

This clone appeared a single time. The chain employs TRBV11-2 and TRBJ2-7; the match to TRBD2 covers 8 bases. The CDR3 covers 15 residues. The trim removed 5 bases at V and 1 base at J, leaving 7 bases unmatched. The germline gives CDR1 SGHAT, CDR2 FQNNGV. CDR3 amino acids: CASSQAGGGSYEQYF. CDR3 DNA sequence: TGTGCCAGCAGCCAGGCCGGGGGGGGTTCCTACGAGCAGTACTTC.

This sequence joins TRBV7-8 and TRBJ2-5, with D perhaps matching TRBD2 (5 bases). Germline V gene lookup returns CDR1 SGHVS and CDR2 FQNEAQ. This CDR3 contains 16 residues. V was clipped by 5 bases and J by 3 bases, with 19 bases between them. CDR3 in DNA: TGTGCCAGCAGCCTAAAACAACGGGAAAAAAAAGAGACCCAGTACTTC. Translated, it gives CASSLKQREKKETQYF.

The chain combines TRBV5-6 with TRBJ1-2; TRBD1 agrees at 7 bases. The junction had 3 bases not matched to a gene; V was cut back by 0 bases and J by 4 bases. The CDR3 loop spans 14 amino acids. The germline V gene has CDR1 SGHDT and CDR2 YYEEEE. The CDR3 reads CASSLGGGFYGYTF. The CDR3 nucleotides are TGTGCCAGCAGCTTGGGAGGGGGCTTCTATGGCTACACCTTC. The full variable domain, completed using reference TRBV5-6 and TRBJ1-2, is DAGVTQSPTHLIKTRGQQVTLRCSPKSGHDTVSWYQQALGQGPQFIFQYYEEEERQRGNFPDRFSGHQFPNYSSELNVNALLLGDSALYLCASSLGGGFYGYTFGSGTRLTVV.

This clone was counted only a few times. The V and J genes are TRBV18 and TRBJ1-1; no clear D gene. The CDR3 is 14 amino acids. The V end was cut by 2 bases, the J end by 4 bases, with 11 bases between. Germline V CDR1 and CDR2: KGHSH, LQKENI. The CDR3 DNA reads as TGTGCCAGCTCACCAGAGGGAATTCGCACTGAAGCTTTCTTT. As protein: CASSPEGIRTEAFF.

The rearrangement uses TRBV7-9 and TRBJ1-2; 7 bases fit TRBD1. Trimming at V came to 1 base and at J to 4 bases, leaving 0 bases not matched to a gene. Per germline, CDR1 SEHNR and CDR2 FQNEAQ (reference sequence). The CDR3 runs 13 residues. For the CDR3, the DNA is TGTGCCAGCAGCTTAGAGGGGGCCTATGGCTACACCTTC. This codes for CASSLEGAYGYTF.

V and J are TRBV6-4 and TRBJ1-4, with a possible D match to TRBD1 (6 bases). V lost 3 bases and J lost 8, with 10 bases in between. The CDR3 loop spans 13 amino acids. Germline V gene data show CDR1 as MRHNA and CDR2 as SNTAGT. The DNA for the CDR3 is TGTGCCAGCAGTGAGGGACATGGCGAAAAACTGTTTTTT. It is translated as CASSEGHGEKLFF.

V usage is TRBV6-5 and J usage is TRBJ2-5; TRBD2 might be the D (6 bases). Germline-derived CDR1 and CDR2 are MNHEY and SVGAGI. The CDR3 consists of 15 residues. V was trimmed by 8 bases and J by 4 bases, leaving 20 bases between them. In DNA, the CDR3 is TGTGCCAGCCGGGGGATCGAGCTGGGCCGAGAGACCCAGTACTTC. Translating gives CASRGIELGRETQYF.

The chain combines TRBV7-9 with TRBJ2-5; TRBD2 agrees at 11 bases. Per germline, CDR1 SEHNR and CDR2 FQNEAQ (reference sequence). V lost 3 bases, J lost 5 bases, and 5 bases stayed unmatched. This CDR3 has 15 residues. The DNA of the CDR3 is TGTGCCAGCAGCTTGGGGACTAGCGGCGGGGAGACCCAGTACTTC. This codes for CASSLGTSGGETQYF.

This chain uses TRBV29-1 with TRBJ2-5; 8 positions match TRBD2. Trimming took 7 bases from V and 0 from J; bases not matched to a gene: 10. The CDR3 has 15 residues. Germline CDR1 SQVTM, CDR2 ANQGSEA. The CDR3 region is CSAGGGLDYQETQYF. In DNA form, the CDR3 reads TGCAGCGCCGGGGGGGGACTCGACTACCAAGAGACCCAGTACTTC.

The J gene is TRBJ1-1, the V gene TRBV23-1; the D is unclear. TRBV23-1 is placed among ORFs of uncertain function. The V and J ends lost 1 base and 5 bases respectively, with 20 bases between them. This CDR3 has 17 amino acids. The CDR3 is CASSQLKAAVVLTEAFF. CDR3 sequence (DNA): TGCGCCAGCAGTCAATTAAAGGCGGCAGTCGTTTTAACTGAAGCTTTCTTT.

In DNA form, the CDR3 reads TGTGCCAGCAGCTTAGGCGGTAATGAAAAACTGTTTTTT. Encoded protein: CASSLGGNEKLFF. V gene TRBV7-9 combines with J gene TRBJ1-4; D unclear. The germline gives CDR1 SEHNR, CDR2 FQNEAQ (reference sequence). Deletions cut 1 base from V and 4 bases from J, with 4 bases between. This CDR3 has 13 amino acids.

This chain uses TRBV11-1 with TRBJ1-1; a possible D gene is TRBD1 (6 bases). Germline V gene sequence: CDR1 SGHAT, CDR2 FQDESV (reference sequence). This CDR3 comprises 14 residues. With 3 bases removed from V and 1 base from J, the gap between germline ends came to 9 bases. The CDR3 DNA is TGTGCCAGCAGCTTGAGGACAGCGAACACTGAAGCTTTCTTT. Its protein product is CASSLRTANTEAFF.

The rearrangement joins TRBV19 to TRBJ1-5, with D perhaps matching TRBD1 (6 bases). Trimming stripped 5 bases from V and 2 bases from J, with 13 bases between. The CDR3 totals 15 residues. Germline CDR1 is LNHDA and CDR2 is SQIVND (reference sequence). CDR3 region: CASSAQGFGNQPQHF. Written as DNA, the CDR3 is TGTGCCAGTAGTGCCCAGGGGTTTGGCAATCAGCCCCAGCATTTT.

This chain uses TRBV5-8 with TRBJ1-2; D ambiguous. Germline V gene lookup returns CDR1 SGHTS and CDR2 YDEGEE. Trimming shortened V by 2 bases and J by 0 bases, and 8 bases separated the two germline ends. CDR3 length: 14 residues. The CDR3 DNA sequence: TGTGCCAGCAGCTTTCCGGGAACTAACTATGGCTACACCTTC. Its translation: CASSFPGTNYGYTF.

The chain is built from TRBV20-1 and TRBJ2-5; no clear D gene. The germline gives CDR1 DFQATT, CDR2 SNEGSKA (reference sequence). The CDR3 has 10 amino acids. V gave up 3 bases and J gave up 5 bases, with 4 bases separating them. The CDR3 sequence: CSASMETQYF. The CDR3 region has the DNA TGCAGTGCTAGCATGGAGACCCAGTACTTC.

The chain's CDR3 is CASSDGQGGRYGYTF. As DNA, the CDR3 is TGTGCCAGCAGCGATGGACAGGGAGGTCGGTATGGCTACACCTTC. The chain has TRBV9 and TRBJ1-2, with 8 nucleotides matching TRBD1. The V and J ends lost 3 bases and 5 bases, in that order; junction bases with no gene match: 9. This CDR3 comprises 15 residues. Germline CDR1 is SGDLS and CDR2 is YYNGEE. Combining the CDR3 with reference TRBV9 and TRBJ1-2 gives the whole variable domain DSGVTQTPKHLITATGQRVTLRCSPRSGDLSVYWYQQSLDQGLQFLIQYYNGEERAKGNILERFSAQQFPDLHSELNLSSLELGDSALYFCASSDGQGGRYGYTFGSGTRLTVV.

The chain employs TRBV5-1 and TRBJ1-1, with 7 bases identical to TRBD1. V dropped 2 bases and J dropped 1; count of bases not matched to a gene: 5. The CDR3 contains 15 residues. The germline V gene encodes CDR1 SGHRS and CDR2 YFSETQ. The CDR3 nucleotides read TGCGCCAGCAGCTTTGGGGGGACAGAGAACACTGAAGCTTTCTTT. It specifies CASSFGGTENTEAFF.

V gene TRBV29-1 combines with J gene TRBJ1-1; 7 nucleotides match TRBD1. V lost 5 bases, J lost 3 bases, and 3 bases stayed unmatched. The CDR3 totals 12 residues. Germline assignment: CDR1 SQVTM and CDR2 ANQGSEA. CDR3: CSVRDRHTEAFF. Written as DNA, the CDR3 is TGCAGCGTTCGGGACAGACACACTGAAGCTTTCTTT.

The chain links TRBV7-9 to TRBJ1-1, with D unclear. The germline CDR1 and CDR2 sequences are SEHNR and FQNEAQ (reference sequence). The CDR3 runs to 13 residues. Trimming removed 8 bases from V and 8 bases from J, with 18 bases in between. CDR3 amino acids: CASSEVEPVEAFF. The CDR3 DNA is TGTGCCAGCTCTGAAGTCGAACCGGTAGAAGCTTTCTTT.

The chain carries TRBV19 and TRBJ1-5, with D possibly being TRBD1 (5 bases). CDR1 is LNHDA and CDR2 is SQIVND in the germline V gene (reference sequence). This CDR3 spans 14 amino acids. The germline V and J ends were trimmed by 4 bases and 7 bases, with 14 bases remaining between them. The DNA for the CDR3 is TGTGCCAGTAGTACCCGCAGGGAGGGCCAGCCCCAGCATTTT. It codes for CASSTRREGQPQHF.

This chain links TRBV27 with TRBJ1-1; tentatively, D is TRBD1 (5 bases). V was trimmed by 6 bases and J by 4 bases, leaving 12 bases between them. Germline values: CDR1 MNHEY, CDR2 SMNVEV (reference sequence). This CDR3 has 13 residues. CDR3 amino acids: CASSLNRFTEAFF. Written as DNA, the CDR3 is TGTGCCAGCAGCCTCAACAGGTTCACTGAAGCTTTCTTT.